These 19 T cell receptor beta chains were sequenced from one sample in a study of blood T cells in healthy people across ages. Primers used in a second PCR of about 6 to 11 cycles were a sample-barcoded 5' primer and a J-beta primer mix. MiXCR was run by TCRdb on the 5' RACE reads, yielding one entry per CDR3 protein. The profile shows about 810,000 distinct CDR3 sequences, around 36% of them singletons. Material: blood. The receptors were sampled from a young man in good health.

This chain joins TRBV14 and TRBJ2-4, with 12 bases aligning to TRBD2. The CDR3 spans 22 residues. J gave up 0 bases and V 0 bases, and 15 bases lay outside the gene matches. The V gene's germline CDR1 is SGHDN and CDR2 FVKESK. CDR3 DNA: TGTGCCAGCAGCCAAGATAGGGACGGACTAGCGGGACGAGTCCTAGCCAAAAACATTCAGTACTTC. Its translation: CASSQDRDGLAGRVLAKNIQYF.

This chain uses TRBV12-3 or TRBV12-4 with TRBJ1-2; D not certain. V was shortened by 7 bases and J by 0 bases, with 9 bases between the two germline ends. This CDR3 is built from 13 residues. As DNA, the CDR3 is TGTGCCAGCACCTCGCCGTCTAACTATGGCTACACCTTC. Amino acid sequence: CASTSPSNYGYTF.

There are a few counts of this clonotype. The V call is TRBV7-6, the J call TRBJ2-4; the D is unclear. Looked up from germline, CDR1 is SGHVS and CDR2 is FNYEAQ. Trimming removed 5 bases at V and 2 bases at J, with 13 bases between. The CDR3 is made up of 15 amino acids. The chain's CDR3 is CASSAKQNPKNIQYF. DNA of the CDR3: TGTGCCAGCAGCGCGAAACAGAATCCCAAAAACATTCAGTACTTC.

The chain joins TRBV28 to TRBJ1-2, with D tentatively TRBD1 (5 bases). V lost 2 bases and J lost 3, with 10 bases in between. Germline CDR1 reads MDHEN; CDR2 reads SYDVKM. The CDR3 runs to 14 residues. The CDR3, as DNA: TGTGCCAGCAGTTTAGGTCGGGGGTACTATGGCTACACCTTC. Its translation: CASSLGRGYYGYTF.

This clonotype appeared a few times. This chain links TRBV4-2 with TRBJ1-5; no clear D gene. The CDR3 runs to 15 residues. The germline V gene encodes CDR1 LGHNA and CDR2 YNFKEQ. V lost 1 base to trimming and J lost 9 bases, with 16 bases between them. The CDR3 DNA reads as TGTGCCAGCAGCCAAGGGGAGGGCGATGATGGGCCCCAGCATTTT. Translation gives CASSQGEGDDGPQHF.

This clonotype was detected many times. One end of the junction does not line up with germline, which may come from a read error. The chain carries TRBV4-3 and TRBJ1-1; D not certain. This CDR3 region has 14 residues. Germline loops: CDR1 LGHNA, CDR2 YSLEER. DNA for the CDR3: TGTGCCAGCTCACAAGGCGGAGGGAACACTGAAGCTTTCTTT. It specifies CASSQGGGNTEAFF.

Comment on this clonotype: A much bigger clone sits one base away, suggesting this may be a read error. The gene calls are TRBV29-1 and TRBJ2-5; 10 nucleotides match TRBD1. The J call may be faulty, since TRBJ2-1 better matches the DNA end. CDR1 and CDR2 from the germline V gene are SQVTM and ANQGSEA. The CDR3 is 13 residues long. Here the CDR3 DNA reads TGCAGCGCTGGGACAGGGGAACAAGAGACCCAGTTCTTC. Its protein product is CSAGTGEQETQFF.

The table lists this clonotype with many counts. The gene calls are TRBV10-3 and TRBJ2-3; D unresolved. This CDR3 has 15 residues. With 4 bases removed from V and 0 bases from J, the gap between germline ends came to 11 bases. Germline V CDR1 and CDR2: ENHRY, SYGVKD. The CDR3 sequence is CAISGIFGSTDTQYF. The CDR3 bases are TGTGCCATCAGTGGGATCTTCGGGAGCACAGATACGCAGTATTTT.

The chain couples TRBV27 to TRBJ2-1; maybe TRBD1 (6 bases). Germline CDR1 reads MNHEY; CDR2 reads SMNVEV (reference sequence). V lost 6 bases, J lost 7 bases, and 13 bases lay in between. The length of the CDR3 is 13 residues. The CDR3 DNA sequence: TGTGCCAGCAGCAAACAGGGTTGGAATGAGCAGTTCTTC. Residues: CASSKQGWNEQFF.

The chain is built from TRBV5-6 and TRBJ1-6; tentatively, D is TRBD1 (5 bases). This CDR3 is 14 amino acids long. Trimming cost V 4 bases and J 6 bases, with 11 bases left between them. Looked up from germline, CDR1 is SGHDT and CDR2 is YYEEEE. In DNA form, the CDR3 reads TGTGCCAGCAGCCGGGACCTCCTTAATTCACCCCTCCACTTT. Translated: CASSRDLLNSPLHF.

Notes on this clonotype: A much larger clone is a single base away; this may be a read error. V and J are TRBV12-3 or TRBV12-4 and TRBJ2-3; 9 bases align to TRBD2. The CDR3 covers 16 residues. CDR3 DNA sequence: TGTGCCAGCAGTTTGCGGGGGGGCCGTATTGAAGATACGGAGTATTTT. It translates to CASSLRGGRIEDTEYF.

This chain joins TRBV2 and TRBJ2-3, with a weak D call TRBD1 (5 bases). The V gene lost 5 bases and the J gene lost 5 bases, with 14 bases spanning the gap. This CDR3 spans 14 amino acids. The V gene's germline CDR1 is SNHLY and CDR2 FYNNEI. CDR3 coding DNA: TGTGCCAGCAGTAAAAAGGGGATAGGAGATACGCAGTATTTT. Translation: CASSKKGIGDTQYF.

This clonotype was seen repeatedly, ten times or more. The gene calls are TRBV4-1 and TRBJ2-7; the D gene is possibly TRBD2 (6 bases). CDR1 is MGHRA, CDR2 YSYEKL, per germline. The CDR3 has 15 amino acids. Trimming pared 1 base from V and 5 bases from J, leaving 15 bases between. Written as DNA, the CDR3 is TGCGCCAGCAGCCAAGTTGGACTACTCCTTGACGAGCAGTACTTC. This gives the protein CASSQVGLLLDEQYF.

This chain joins TRBV2 and TRBJ2-2; 8 bases match TRBD2. The CDR3 runs to 14 residues. V lost 9 bases, J lost 5 bases, and 8 bases stayed unmatched. Germline V gene lookup returns CDR1 SNHLY and CDR2 FYNNEI. In DNA, the CDR3 is TGTGCCAGGGGGAGTAGCGGGGTAACCGGGGAGCTGTTTTTT. This encodes CARGSSGVTGELFF. Filled out from reference TRBV2 and TRBJ2-2, the complete variable domain reads EPEVTQTPSHQVTQMGQEVILRCVPISNHLYFYWYRQILGQKVEFLVSFYNNEISEKSEIFDDQFSVERPDGSNFTLKIRSTKLEDSAMYFCARGSSGVTGELFFGEGSRLTVL.

This clonotype was counted once. Mismatch with germline at one junction end may stem from a read error. The rearrangement links TRBV4-1 to TRBJ2-3; 9 bases are shared with TRBD2. Per germline, CDR1 MGHRA and CDR2 YSYEKL. The CDR3 has 15 residues. CDR3: CASSQLAGSTATQYF. CDR3 coding DNA: TGCGCCAGCAGCCAACTAGCGGGGAGCACAGCTACGCAGTATTTT.

The chain employs TRBV7-9 and TRBJ1-4; D not certain. Per the germline V gene, CDR1 is SEHNR and CDR2 is FQNEAQ (reference sequence). Trimming left V 5 bases short and J 8 bases short, with 18 bases between. The CDR3 has 15 residues. For the CDR3, the DNA is TGTGCCAGCAGCCCCCGTAGCCCTCGGAAAGAAAAACTGTTTTTT. It translates to CASSPRSPRKEKLFF.

A few counts support this clonotype. The V call is TRBV29-1, the J call TRBJ2-1, with no clear D. Germline CDR1 and CDR2: SQVTM and ANQGSEA. This CDR3 contains 11 residues. Trimming shortened V by 7 bases and J by 6 bases, and 10 bases separated the two germline ends. In DNA form, the CDR3 reads TGCAGCGCTGAGTTAGGCAATGAGCAGTTCTTC. Its translation is CSAELGNEQFF.

The chain has TRBV7-2 and TRBJ2-5; 7 bases agree with TRBD2. The DNA end lines up better with TRBJ2-7; the J call may be wrong. The CDR3 contains 14 residues. CDR1 and CDR2 from the germline V gene are SGHTA and FQGNSA. CDR3 residues: CASSHVGTIFEQYF. The CDR3 bases are TGTGCCAGCAGCCATGTGGGGACTATCTTCGAGCAGTACTTC.

This clonotype was seen ten or more times. The genes are TRBV20-1 and TRBJ2-5; possibly TRBD2 for D (6 bases). From germline, CDR1 is DFQATT and CDR2 SNEGSKA (reference sequence). CDR3 size: 13 residues. The CDR3 DNA is TGCAGCGCCGACCGGGACTTCGACAATGAGCAGTACTTC. This codes for CSADRDFDNEQYF.